A single sample gave rise to the 16 T cell receptor beta chains below, sequenced in a study of cytomegalovirus exposure and HLA in healthy donors. The primer mix had 60 Vbeta and 13 Jbeta primers. Profiling relied on immunoSEQ multiplex PCR, and the TCRdb table lists in-frame clones only, not all of them. The sample includes under 150,000 clones, approximately 67% seen only once; the top ten take about 8.6%. The sequenced sample consisted of PBMCs. All receptors come from a man aged 18 to 29 in good health and CMV-seropositive.

This clone was detected only a few times. The chain uses TRBV29-1 and TRBJ1-5; D is unresolved. CDR3 size: 13 residues. The germline V gene encodes CDR1 SQVTM and CDR2 ANQGSEA. Trimming cost V 3 bases and J 0 bases, with 6 bases left between them. CDR3 bases: TGCAGCGTTGACAGAAATAGCAATCAGCCCCAGCATTTT. The encoded protein is CSVDRNSNQPQHF.

This sequence joins TRBV5-1 and TRBJ2-5, with 9 positions matching TRBD1. CDR3 length equals 14 residues. Unmatched junction bases numbered 2, after V lost 4 bases and J lost 1 base. Germline V gene lookup returns CDR1 SGHRS and CDR2 YFSETQ. CDR3: CASSPQGAQETQYF. CDR3 bases: TGCGCCAGCAGCCCACAGGGGGCCCAAGAGACCCAGTACTTC.

The chain employs TRBV5-5 and TRBJ1-6; D is possibly TRBD1 (6 bases). CDR1 SGHKS and CDR2 YYEKEE come from the germline V gene (reference sequence). The CDR3 runs to 15 residues. With 2 bases removed from V and 7 bases from J, the gap between germline ends came to 13 bases. CDR3 region: CASSLIGDKNSPLHF. The CDR3 region has the DNA TGTGCCAGCAGCTTAATCGGGGACAAGAATTCACCCCTCCACTTT.

The gene calls are TRBV6-6 and TRBJ2-3, with 11 bases lining up with TRBD1. Germline V lookup: CDR1 MNHNY, CDR2 SVGAGI (reference sequence). This CDR3 comprises 16 residues. Trimming cost V 5 bases and J 2 bases; bases outside gene matches: 6. The CDR3 is CASSNRDRGFTDTQYF. CDR3 nucleotides: TGTGCCAGCAGTAATCGGGACAGGGGGTTCACAGATACGCAGTATTTT.

The sample holds a few counts of this clone. V usage is TRBV5-8 and J usage is TRBJ1-2; TRBD1 is a possible D gene (5 bases). This CDR3 contains 16 residues. Germline V CDR1 and CDR2: SGHTS, YDEGEE. Trimming pared 0 bases from V and 4 bases from J, leaving 16 bases between. The CDR3 coding sequence is TGTGCCAGCAGCTTGGGGGACTCAACTTGGGCCTATGGCTACACCTTC. Its protein product is CASSLGDSTWAYGYTF.

In its sample, this clone was seen a few times. V usage is TRBV11-3 and J usage is TRBJ2-3; 9 nucleotides match TRBD2. V gave up 1 base and J gave up 3 bases; unmatched junction bases: 5. The germline V gene encodes CDR1 SGHNT and CDR2 YENEEA. The CDR3 contains 16 residues. The CDR3 here is CASSLARGGATDTQYF. The CDR3 nucleotides read TGTGCCAGCAGCTTAGCTCGCGGGGGGGCAACAGATACGCAGTATTTT.

This clone was seen a single time. The rearrangement links TRBV2 to TRBJ1-2, with TRBD1 as a possible D gene (6 bases). Per the germline V gene, CDR1 is SNHLY and CDR2 is FYNNEI. This CDR3 is 15 amino acids long. Trimming took off 6 bases at V and 4 bases at J, with 18 bases between the two ends. The CDR3 bases are TGTGCCAGCAGCCGACGGACAGCGACCGTCTATGGCTACACCTTC. Residues: CASSRRTATVYGYTF.

This clone showed up just once. The rearrangement uses TRBV7-3 and TRBJ2-5; 10 bases align to TRBD1. This CDR3 comprises 16 residues. J was trimmed by 2 bases and V by 2 bases; bases with no gene match: 5. The germline gives CDR1 SGHTA, CDR2 FQGTGA. The CDR3 sequence is CASSLGTGVDQETQYF. The CDR3 nucleotides are TGTGCCAGCAGCTTAGGGACAGGGGTCGATCAAGAGACCCAGTACTTC.

The V gene is TRBV5-4, the J gene TRBJ2-3, with a possible D match to TRBD1 (5 bases). V was trimmed by 5 bases and J by 2 bases, leaving 12 bases between them. The CDR3 is made up of 14 amino acids. CDR1 is SGHNT and CDR2 is YYREEE in the germline V gene (reference sequence). CDR3 sequence (DNA): TGTGCCAGCAGTGGGCTTGGGGCCACAGATACGCAGTATTTT. As protein: CASSGLGATDTQYF.

The table lists this clone with a count of one. CDR3 region: CASSLGLWPGATDTQYF. The CDR3 region has the DNA TGCGCCAGCAGCTTGGGGTTATGGCCAGGGGCCACAGATACGCAGTATTTT. The chain recombines TRBV5-1 with TRBJ2-3, with D maybe TRBD1 (6 bases). V dropped 0 bases and J dropped 2 bases, with 16 bases sitting between them. CDR3 size: 17 residues. Germline V CDR1 and CDR2: SGHRS, YFSETQ.

The chain recombines TRBV14 with TRBJ2-7; TRBD2 matches 7 bases. V lost 1 base and J lost 3; bases outside the gene matches: 6. The length of the CDR3 is 15 residues. The germline gives CDR1 SGHDN, CDR2 FVKESK. CDR3 loop: CASSQGGGRGYEQYF. As DNA, the CDR3 is TGTGCCAGCAGCCAAGGGGGGGGAAGGGGCTACGAGCAGTACTTC.

This chain connects TRBV5-1 to TRBJ2-1; TRBD2 matches at 8 bases. Germline V CDR1 and CDR2: SGHRS, YFSETQ. V was pared by 0 bases and J by 0 bases, with 2 bases of the junction left unmatched. This CDR3 region has 16 residues. In nucleotides, the CDR3 is TGCGCCAGCAGCTTGGGAAGCGGGGGCTCCTACAATGAGCAGTTCTTC. It translates to CASSLGSGGSYNEQFF.

This clone occurred a few times. The chain employs TRBV5-6 and TRBJ2-3; maybe TRBD2 (6 bases). CDR1 is SGHDT, CDR2 YYEEEE, per germline. Trimming pared 1 base from V and 2 bases from J, leaving 17 bases between. The CDR3 has 17 amino acids. In nucleotides, the CDR3 is TGTGCCAGCAGCTTGTCTCCCGGGTTAGCGGACACAGATACGCAGTATTTT. Protein: CASSLSPGLADTDTQYF.

The V gene is TRBV2, the J gene TRBJ2-7; perhaps TRBD2 as D (5 bases). V lost 4 bases to trimming and J lost 4 bases, with 8 bases between them. This CDR3 is built from 12 residues. CDR1 is SNHLY, CDR2 FYNNEI, per germline. The CDR3: CASSVEGYEQYV. CDR3 coding DNA: TGTGCCAGCAGTGTCGAGGGTTACGAGCAGTACGTC.

The rearrangement uses TRBV28 and TRBJ1-5, with 7 bases fitting TRBD1. This CDR3 has 15 residues. In germline, CDR1 is MDHEN, CDR2 SYDVKM. With 4 bases clipped from V and 7 bases from J, the junction kept 10 bases outside the gene matches. CDR3 region: CASSSGDRVLQPQHF. The DNA for the CDR3 is TGTGCCAGCAGTTCCGGAGACAGGGTATTACAGCCCCAGCATTTT.

Of note for this clone: This is likely a read error, given that the CDR3 carries no conserved phenylalanine or tryptophan at its end. The gene calls are TRBV2 and TRBJ1-2, with TRBD1 identical over 9 bases. Germline values: CDR1 SNHLY, CDR2 FYNNEI. V trimming: 1 base; J trimming: 1 base; junction bases outside the gene matches: 1. The CDR3 sequence is 15 residues long. For the CDR3, the DNA is TGTGCCAGCAGTGAAGACAGGGGGCGTAACTATGGCTACACCCTC. It specifies CASSEDRGRNYGYTL.